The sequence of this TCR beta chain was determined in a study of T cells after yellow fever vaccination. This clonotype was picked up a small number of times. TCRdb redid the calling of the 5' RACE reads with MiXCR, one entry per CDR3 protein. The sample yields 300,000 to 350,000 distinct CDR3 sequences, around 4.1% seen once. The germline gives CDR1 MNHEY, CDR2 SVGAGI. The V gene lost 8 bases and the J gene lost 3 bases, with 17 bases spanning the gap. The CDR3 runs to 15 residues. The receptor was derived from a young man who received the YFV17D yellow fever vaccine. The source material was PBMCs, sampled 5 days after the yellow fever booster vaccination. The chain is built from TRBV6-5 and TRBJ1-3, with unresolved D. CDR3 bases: TGTGCCAGCTCAAGGGAGGGAAAGGGTGGAAACACCATATATTTT. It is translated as CASSREGKGGNTIYF.